The 27 T cell receptor beta chains presented below share a single source sample, sequenced in a study of cytomegalovirus exposure and HLA in healthy donors. The PCR was carried out with 60 Vbeta primers and 13 Jbeta primers. Sequencing used immunoSEQ multiplex PCR; TCRdb keeps in-frame clones, though not all of them. The data contain about 120,000 clones, 70% to 85% of them singletons. The sequenced sample was PBMCs. These receptors all stem from a man younger than 35 in good health and CMV-seronegative.

The count of this clone is one. The chain uses TRBV15 and TRBJ1-3; unclear D gene. V dropped 0 bases and J dropped 0 bases, with 6 bases sitting between them. Germline lookup yields CDR1 LNHNV and CDR2 YYDKDF (reference sequence). This CDR3 has 15 residues. The CDR3 DNA reads as TGTGCCACCAGCAGAGACTTGGCCTCTGGAAACACCATATATTTT. It encodes CATSRDLASGNTIYF.

The chain employs TRBV19 and TRBJ1-6, with TRBD1 matching over 8 bases. V shed 6 bases and J 10 bases; nucleotides not matched to a gene: 11. The CDR3 runs 15 residues. CDR1 and CDR2 (germline): LNHDA, SQIVND (reference sequence). The CDR3 is CASSQSGQGGSPLHF. The CDR3 nucleotides read TGTGCCAGTAGCCAAAGCGGACAGGGCGGCTCACCCCTCCACTTT.

CDR3 sequence: CASRYSPMNTEAFF. The CDR3 bases are TGTGCCAGCAGGTACAGTCCCATGAACACTGAAGCTTTCTTT. The rearrangement joins TRBV2 to TRBJ1-1; D gene ambiguous. Trimming pared 6 bases from V and 0 bases from J, leaving 11 bases between. Germline V gene data show CDR1 as SNHLY and CDR2 as FYNNEI. CDR3 length: 14 residues.

With respect to this clone: The same CDR3 arises from other DNA sequences in this sample as well. This chain uses TRBV19 with TRBJ2-1; 9 nucleotides align to TRBD1. Germline V gene data show CDR1 as LNHDA and CDR2 as SQIVND (reference sequence). V trimming: 4 bases; J trimming: 7 bases; junction bases outside the gene matches: 5. The CDR3 has 14 residues. CDR3 loop: CASSTSGQGNEQFF. In DNA form, the CDR3 reads TGTGCCAGTAGTACCTCAGGACAGGGGAATGAGCAGTTCTTC.

The chain carries TRBV5-4 and TRBJ2-5; 13 bases are a match to TRBD2. J was trimmed by 0 bases and V by 5 bases; bases with no gene match: 10. Per the germline V gene, CDR1 is SGHNT and CDR2 is YYREEE (reference sequence). The CDR3 contains 18 residues. The CDR3 nucleotides are TGTGCCAGCAGTTCCGGACTAGCGGGGGCCTCGTACCAAGAGACCCAGTACTTC. Translation gives CASSSGLAGASYQETQYF.

The chain is built from TRBV4-1 and TRBJ1-4, with 9 bases that match TRBD1. The germline CDR1 and CDR2 sequences are MGHRA and YSYEKL. The CDR3 runs to 13 residues. V was clipped by 4 bases and J by 10 bases; unmatched bases: 4. CDR3 DNA: TGCGCCAGCAGCCGAGAGGACAGGGGAAAACTGTTTTTT. Protein: CASSREDRGKLFF.

The chain employs TRBV5-4 and TRBJ1-2, with D perhaps TRBD1 (6 bases). The ends were cut back, 0 bases at V and 3 bases at J, with 12 bases in the middle. Per germline, CDR1 SGHNT and CDR2 YYREEE (reference sequence). The CDR3 contains 15 residues. CDR3 coding DNA: TGTGCCAGCAGCTTGGAGGGGGTTCCCCACTATGGCTACACCTTC. Protein: CASSLEGVPHYGYTF.

V gene TRBV7-9 combines with J gene TRBJ1-4; D possibly corresponds to TRBD1 (5 bases). Trimming left V 5 bases short and J 1 base short, with 14 bases between. The CDR3 contains 16 residues. Looked up from germline, CDR1 is SEHNR and CDR2 is FQNEAQ (reference sequence). CDR3 nucleotide sequence: TGTGCCAGCAGCCCCCGACAGTCCTTAACTAATGAAAAACTGTTTTTT. Translated, it gives CASSPRQSLTNEKLFF.

The rearrangement uses TRBV5-1 and TRBJ2-7; D gene unclear. The germline CDR1 and CDR2 sequences are SGHRS and YFSETQ. V dropped 2 bases and J dropped 1 base, with 4 bases sitting between them. The CDR3 runs 12 residues. CDR3 DNA: TGCGCCAGCAGCTTAACTTCCTACGAGCAGTACTTC. It yields the protein CASSLTSYEQYF.

V usage is TRBV6-5 and J usage is TRBJ2-7, with TRBD2 as a possible D gene (5 bases). CDR1 and CDR2 from the germline V gene are MNHEY and SVGAGI. The V and J ends lost 5 bases and 0 bases respectively, with 14 bases between them. CDR3 length: 15 amino acids. The CDR3 DNA is TGTGCCAGCAGTCCCCGGGGAAGACTCTCCTACGAGCAGTACTTC. It codes for CASSPRGRLSYEQYF.

This clone was found once. The DNA for the CDR3 is TGTGCCAGCAGTTCTTGGACAGGACTAGCCAACACTGAAGCTTTCTTT. Translation: CASSSWTGLANTEAFF. The chain carries TRBV27 and TRBJ1-1, with TRBD1 identical over 7 bases. With 4 bases clipped from V and 2 bases from J, the junction kept 10 bases outside the gene matches. The germline V gene has CDR1 MNHEY and CDR2 SMNVEV (reference sequence). The CDR3 is made up of 16 amino acids.

The chain employs TRBV29-1 and TRBJ1-1, with no clear D. Trimming shortened V by 4 bases and J by 1 base, and 10 bases separated the two germline ends. Germline CDR1 is SQVTM and CDR2 is ANQGSEA. CDR3 length equals 13 residues. CDR3 loop: CSVGRGGNTEAFF. The CDR3, as DNA: TGCAGCGTTGGTAGAGGCGGGAACACTGAAGCTTTCTTT.

CDR3 DNA sequence: TGTGCCAGCAGTGAGGGGCAGTACAATGAGCAGTTCTTC. Encoded protein: CASSEGQYNEQFF. The chain is built from TRBV2 and TRBJ2-1, with D possibly being TRBD1 (5 bases). The V gene lost 3 bases and the J gene lost 4 bases, with 7 bases spanning the gap. The germline gives CDR1 SNHLY, CDR2 FYNNEI. The CDR3 contains 13 residues.

This chain uses TRBV6-6 with TRBJ1-6; tentatively, D is TRBD1 (6 bases). CDR1 is MNHNY and CDR2 is SVGAGI in the germline V gene (reference sequence). There are 15 residues in the CDR3. Trimming cost V 6 bases and J 2 bases, with 11 bases left between them. The CDR3 region has the DNA TGTGCCAGCAGGCTTGCAGGGGCCTATAATTCACCCCTCCACTTT. Protein product: CASRLAGAYNSPLHF.

The CDR3 is CSVSSHRGRGTEAFF. The DNA for the CDR3 is TGCAGCGTTTCTAGTCACAGGGGAAGAGGGACTGAAGCTTTCTTT. The rearrangement joins TRBV29-1 to TRBJ1-1; 7 nucleotides line up with TRBD1. With 5 bases clipped from V and 5 bases from J, the junction kept 14 bases outside the gene matches. CDR1 is SQVTM and CDR2 is ANQGSEA in the germline V gene. The CDR3 length is 15 residues.

The chain has TRBV4-1 and TRBJ2-2, with TRBD2 matching 7 bases. V shed 0 bases, J shed 1 base, and the junction held 2 bases outside the gene matches. CDR3 length equals 16 residues. The germline V gene encodes CDR1 MGHRA and CDR2 YSYEKL. Written as DNA, the CDR3 is TGCGCCAGCAGCCAAGACTGGGGGGGGAACACCGGGGAGCTGTTTTTT. It encodes CASSQDWGGNTGELFF.

V is TRBV6-6 and J is TRBJ2-7, with 8 positions matching TRBD1. Trimming removed 6 bases from V and 6 bases from J; junction bases left unmatched: 7. The V gene's germline CDR1 is MNHNY and CDR2 SVGAGI (reference sequence). This CDR3 has 13 residues. The CDR3 bases are TGTGCCAGCAGCTCAGGGGGCCAGCCCGAGCAGTACTTC. This translates into CASSSGGQPEQYF.

The V gene is TRBV4-2, the J gene TRBJ1-1; weak D call: TRBD1 (5 bases). Trimming took off 0 bases at V and 2 bases at J, with 10 bases between the two ends. In germline, CDR1 is LGHNA, CDR2 YNFKEQ. The CDR3 is 15 amino acids. CDR3 nucleotide sequence: TGTGCCAGCAGCCAAGATCAGGGCCTCAACACTGAAGCTTTCTTT. Its protein product is CASSQDQGLNTEAFF.

The genes are TRBV5-6 and TRBJ1-1; a possible D gene is TRBD1 (5 bases). The V end was cut by 4 bases, the J end by 4 bases, with 17 bases between. Germline assignment: CDR1 SGHDT and CDR2 YYEEEE. This CDR3 is built from 15 residues. The CDR3: CASSPGGGRSTEAFF. The CDR3 DNA sequence: TGTGCCAGCAGCCCGGGGGGGGGAAGAAGCACTGAAGCTTTCTTT.

V gene TRBV6-1 combines with J gene TRBJ2-7; 11 bases are shared with TRBD2. Per germline, CDR1 MNHNS and CDR2 SASEGT. CDR3 length: 15 amino acids. V was pared by 5 bases and J by 6 bases, with 9 bases of the junction left unmatched. The CDR3, as DNA: TGTGCCAGCAGTCCACTAGCGGGGGCTCCTGGCGAGCAGTACTTC. Encoded protein: CASSPLAGAPGEQYF.

V and J are TRBV5-1 and TRBJ1-1; D is unclear. V was clipped by 1 base and J by 2 bases, with 6 bases between them. The CDR3 loop spans 13 amino acids. Germline V gene data show CDR1 as SGHRS and CDR2 as YFSETQ. CDR3 sequence (DNA): TGCGCCAGCAGCTTGTACTTTAACACTGAAGCTTTCTTT. It yields the protein CASSLYFNTEAFF.

This chain joins TRBV5-1 and TRBJ1-5; D is possibly TRBD1 (6 bases). The germline CDR1 and CDR2 sequences are SGHRS and YFSETQ. This CDR3 has 16 residues. V lost 2 bases to trimming and J lost 2 bases, with 14 bases between them. The CDR3 nucleotides read TGCGCCAGCAGCTTAGGGGGTTCGGCAGGCAATCAGCCCCAGCATTTT. Protein: CASSLGGSAGNQPQHF.

V is TRBV11-3 and J is TRBJ1-1; TRBD1 is a possible D gene (6 bases). Per germline, CDR1 SGHNT and CDR2 YENEEA. The CDR3 has 14 amino acids. V shed 4 bases and J shed 5 bases, with 14 bases lying between them. The CDR3 reads CASSSGGGRTEAFF. The CDR3 coding sequence is TGTGCCAGCAGCTCAGGTGGGGGCCGGACTGAAGCTTTCTTT.

This clone was detected only once. V usage is TRBV27 and J usage is TRBJ2-7, with 15 bases matching TRBD2. The germline gives CDR1 MNHEY, CDR2 SMNVEV (reference sequence). V was pared by 8 bases and J by 13 bases, with 3 bases of the junction left unmatched. CDR3 length: 11 amino acids. The CDR3 is CASGTSGGFYF. The DNA for the CDR3 is TGTGCCAGCGGGACTAGCGGGGGGTTTTACTTC.

This clone was seen more than once but under ten times. The chain uses TRBV19 and TRBJ2-1, with D uncertain. The CDR3 loop spans 11 amino acids. Germline assignment: CDR1 LNHDA and CDR2 SQIVND (reference sequence). Trimming took 8 bases from V and 4 from J, leaving 6 bases between them. This CDR3 is CASLQYNEQFF. The CDR3 DNA reads as TGTGCCAGTCTACAGTACAATGAGCAGTTCTTC.

This clone was seen just once. The chain employs TRBV9 and TRBJ1-2, with a possible D match to TRBD1 (6 bases). This CDR3 is 14 amino acids long. V lost 6 bases, J lost 5 bases, and 17 bases lay in between. Germline V gene data show CDR1 as SGDLS and CDR2 as YYNGEE. The CDR3 DNA is TGTGCCAGCACCCGGTCAGGGGTAGGGTATGGCTACACCTTC. Its protein product is CASTRSGVGYGYTF.

Notes on this clone: An end of the junction differs from the germline gene, which may be a read error. The chain employs TRBV5-1 and TRBJ2-7, with a tentative D call TRBD1 (6 bases). The CDR3 has 14 amino acids. Germline assignment: CDR1 SGHRS and CDR2 YFSETQ. CDR3 region: CASRGHRNSYEQCF. CDR3 DNA: TGCGCCAGCAGGGGACACCGTAACTCCTACGAGCAGTGCTTC.